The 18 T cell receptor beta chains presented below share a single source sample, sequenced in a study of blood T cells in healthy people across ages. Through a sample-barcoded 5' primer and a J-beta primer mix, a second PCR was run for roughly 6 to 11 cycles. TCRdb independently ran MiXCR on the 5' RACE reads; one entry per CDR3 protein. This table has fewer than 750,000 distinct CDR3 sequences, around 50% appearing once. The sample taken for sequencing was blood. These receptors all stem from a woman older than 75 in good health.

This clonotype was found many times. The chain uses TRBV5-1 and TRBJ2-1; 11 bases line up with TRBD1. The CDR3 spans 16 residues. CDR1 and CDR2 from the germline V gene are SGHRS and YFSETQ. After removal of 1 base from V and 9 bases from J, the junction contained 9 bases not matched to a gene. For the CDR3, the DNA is TGCGCCAGCAGCTTGTTATGGGGGACAGGGGGTAGTGAGCAGTTCTTC. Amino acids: CASSLLWGTGGSEQFF.

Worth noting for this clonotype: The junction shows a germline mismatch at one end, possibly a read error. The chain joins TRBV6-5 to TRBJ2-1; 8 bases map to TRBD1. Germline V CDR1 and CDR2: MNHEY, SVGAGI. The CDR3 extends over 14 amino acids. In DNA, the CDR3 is TGTGCCAGCCACCGGCCAGGGGGCCACAATGAGCAGGTCTTC. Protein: CASHRPGGHNEQVF.

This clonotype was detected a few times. In nucleotides, the CDR3 is TGTGCCAGCAGCCAGAGGCGGACCACAGATACGCAGTATTTT. Its protein product is CASSQRRTTDTQYF. V and J are TRBV3-1 and TRBJ2-3; D not resolved. The germline V gene encodes CDR1 LGHDT and CDR2 YNNKEL (reference sequence). V was pared by 3 bases and J by 2 bases, with 9 bases between. The CDR3 has 14 amino acids.

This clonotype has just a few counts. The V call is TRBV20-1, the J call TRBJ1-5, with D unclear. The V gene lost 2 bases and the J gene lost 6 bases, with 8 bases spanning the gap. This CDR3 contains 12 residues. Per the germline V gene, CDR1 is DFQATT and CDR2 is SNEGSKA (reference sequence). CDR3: CSARPHSQPQHF. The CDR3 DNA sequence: TGCAGTGCTAGACCCCACAGTCAGCCCCAGCATTTT.

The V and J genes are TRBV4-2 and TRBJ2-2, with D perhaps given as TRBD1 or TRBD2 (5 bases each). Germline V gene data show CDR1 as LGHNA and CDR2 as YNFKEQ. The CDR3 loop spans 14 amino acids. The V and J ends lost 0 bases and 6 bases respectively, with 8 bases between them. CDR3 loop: CASSQDRGAGELFF. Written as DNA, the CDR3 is TGTGCCAGCAGCCAAGACCGGGGCGCCGGGGAGCTGTTTTTT.

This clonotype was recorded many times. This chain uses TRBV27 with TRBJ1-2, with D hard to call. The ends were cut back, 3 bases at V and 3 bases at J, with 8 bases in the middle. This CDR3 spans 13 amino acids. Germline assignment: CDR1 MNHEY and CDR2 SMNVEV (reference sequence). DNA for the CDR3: TGTGCCAGCAGTTTTGAAGGGTACTATGGCTACACCTTC. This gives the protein CASSFEGYYGYTF.

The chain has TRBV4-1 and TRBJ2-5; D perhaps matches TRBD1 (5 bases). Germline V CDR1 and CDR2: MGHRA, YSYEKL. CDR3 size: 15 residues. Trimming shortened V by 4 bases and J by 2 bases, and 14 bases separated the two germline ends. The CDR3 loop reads CASSLPSRDQETQYF. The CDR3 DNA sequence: TGCGCCAGCAGCCTGCCCTCCAGGGATCAAGAGACCCAGTACTTC.

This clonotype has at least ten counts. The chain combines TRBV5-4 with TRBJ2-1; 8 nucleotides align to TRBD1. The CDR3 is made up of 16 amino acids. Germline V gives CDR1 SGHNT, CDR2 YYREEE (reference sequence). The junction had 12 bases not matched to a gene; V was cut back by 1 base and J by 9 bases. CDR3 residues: CASSLRVEATGGEQFF. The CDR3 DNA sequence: TGTGCCAGCAGCTTGCGCGTGGAGGCCACAGGGGGTGAGCAGTTCTTC.

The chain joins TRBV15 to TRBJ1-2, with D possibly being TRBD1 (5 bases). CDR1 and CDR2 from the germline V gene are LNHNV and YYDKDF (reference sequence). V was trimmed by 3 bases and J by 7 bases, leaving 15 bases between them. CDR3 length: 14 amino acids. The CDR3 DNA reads TGTGCCACCAGCAGCGATCACCCAGGGTCTGGCTACACCTTC. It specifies CATSSDHPGSGYTF.

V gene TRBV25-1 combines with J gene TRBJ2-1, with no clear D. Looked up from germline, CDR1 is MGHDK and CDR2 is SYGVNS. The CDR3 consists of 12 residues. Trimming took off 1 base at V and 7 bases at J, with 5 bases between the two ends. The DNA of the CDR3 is TGTGCCAGCAGTGAATTAAGGAATGAGCAGTTCTTC. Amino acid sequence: CASSELRNEQFF.

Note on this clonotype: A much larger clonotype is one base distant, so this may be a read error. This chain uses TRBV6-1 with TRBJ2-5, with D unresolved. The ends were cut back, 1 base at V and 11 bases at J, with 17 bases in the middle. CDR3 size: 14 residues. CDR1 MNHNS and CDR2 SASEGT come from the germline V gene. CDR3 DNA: TGTGCCAGCAGTGAAGTAGGCCGTTCGGGTGAGCAGTACTTC. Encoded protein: CASSEVGRSGEQYF.

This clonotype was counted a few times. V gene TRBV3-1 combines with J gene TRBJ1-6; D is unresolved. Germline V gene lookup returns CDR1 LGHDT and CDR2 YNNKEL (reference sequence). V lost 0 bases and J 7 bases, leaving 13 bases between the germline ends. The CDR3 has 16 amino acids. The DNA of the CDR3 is TGTGCCAGCAGCCAAGACGGCGGACGGGCAAATTCACCCCTCCACTTT. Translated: CASSQDGGRANSPLHF.

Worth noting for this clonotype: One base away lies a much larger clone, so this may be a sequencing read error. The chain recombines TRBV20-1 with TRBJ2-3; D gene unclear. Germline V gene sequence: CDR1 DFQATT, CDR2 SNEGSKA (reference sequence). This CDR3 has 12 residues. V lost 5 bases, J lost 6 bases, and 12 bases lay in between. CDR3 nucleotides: TGCAGTGCTCGAAAAACAGACGATACGCAGTATTTT. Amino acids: CSARKTDDTQYF.

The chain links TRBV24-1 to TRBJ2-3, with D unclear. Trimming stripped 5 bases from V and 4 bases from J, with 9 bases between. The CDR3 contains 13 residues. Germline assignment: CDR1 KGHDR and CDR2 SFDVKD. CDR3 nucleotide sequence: TGTGCCACCAGTGGGGCTGGGGCAGATACGCAGTATTTT. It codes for CATSGAGADTQYF.

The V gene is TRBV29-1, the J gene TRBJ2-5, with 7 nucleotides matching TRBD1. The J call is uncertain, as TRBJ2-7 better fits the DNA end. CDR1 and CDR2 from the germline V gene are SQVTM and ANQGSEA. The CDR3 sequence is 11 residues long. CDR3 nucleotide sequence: TGCAGCGTTTACAGGGGATACGAGCAGTACTTC. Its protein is CSVYRGYEQYF.

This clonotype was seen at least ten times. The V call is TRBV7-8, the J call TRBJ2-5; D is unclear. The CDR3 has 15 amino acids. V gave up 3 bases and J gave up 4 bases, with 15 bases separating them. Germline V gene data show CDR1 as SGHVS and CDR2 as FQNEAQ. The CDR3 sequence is CASSFRRQVGETQYF. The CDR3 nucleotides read TGTGCCAGCAGCTTCCGGCGCCAGGTCGGAGAGACCCAGTACTTC. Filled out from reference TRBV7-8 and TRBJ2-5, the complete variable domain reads GAGVSQSPRYKVAKRGQDVALRCDPISGHVSLFWYQQALGQGPEFLTYFQNEAQLDKSGLPSDRFFAERPEGSVSTLKIQRTQQEDSAVYLCASSFRRQVGETQYFGPGTRLLVL.

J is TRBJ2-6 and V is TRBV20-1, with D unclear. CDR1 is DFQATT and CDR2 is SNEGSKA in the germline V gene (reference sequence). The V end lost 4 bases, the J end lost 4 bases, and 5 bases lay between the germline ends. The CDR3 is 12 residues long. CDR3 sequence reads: CSATTGANVLTF. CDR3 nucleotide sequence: TGCAGTGCTACTACAGGGGCCAACGTCCTGACTTTC.

CDR3 sequence (DNA): TGTGCCAGCAGTTTTGGGGGTTCCACAATTGAGCAGTTCTTC. Translating it yields CASSFGGSTIEQFF. This chain joins TRBV12-3 or TRBV12-4 and TRBJ2-1, with D perhaps assigned TRBD1 or TRBD2 (5 bases each). This CDR3 has 14 amino acids. V was trimmed by 3 bases and J by 9 bases, leaving 15 bases between them.